The entry below gives a single T cell receptor beta chain sequence along with its context. Primers used in a second PCR of about 7 to 11 cycles were a sample-barcoded 5' primer and a J-beta primer mix. TCRdb independently ran MiXCR on the 5' RACE reads; one entry per CDR3 protein. The table lists some 710,000 distinct CDR3 sequences, about a fifth of them singletons. Each sample used at least 6 million PBMCs. These data originate in a study of blood T cells in healthy people across ages. Study-wide context: Capture by template switching was about one barcoded beta molecule per two T cells.

Germline V CDR1 and CDR2: MNHNY, SVGAGI (reference sequence). The germline V and J ends were trimmed by 2 bases and 0 bases, with 5 bases remaining between them. CDR3 length: 15 amino acids. This chain uses TRBV6-6 with TRBJ2-6; the D gene is possibly TRBD2 (5 bases). The receptor comes from a man in his 70s in good health. Source material: blood. CDR3 coding DNA: TGTGCCAGCAGTTACGGGAGCTCTGGGGCCAACGTCCTGACTTTC. Translation gives CASSYGSSGANVLTF.